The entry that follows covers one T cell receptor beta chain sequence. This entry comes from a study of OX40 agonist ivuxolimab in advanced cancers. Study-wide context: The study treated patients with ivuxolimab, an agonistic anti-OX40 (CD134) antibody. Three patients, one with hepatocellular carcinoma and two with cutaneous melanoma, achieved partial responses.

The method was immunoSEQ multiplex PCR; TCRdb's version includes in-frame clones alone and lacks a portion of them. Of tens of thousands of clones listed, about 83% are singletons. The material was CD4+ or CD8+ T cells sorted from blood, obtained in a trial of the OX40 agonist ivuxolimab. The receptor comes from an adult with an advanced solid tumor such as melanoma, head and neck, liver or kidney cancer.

The CDR3 is CASSPGLASNEQFF. CDR3 bases: TGTGCCAGCAGTCCGGGACTAGCGAGCAATGAGCAGTTCTTC. The gene calls are TRBV6-1 and TRBJ2-1, with 10 bases matching TRBD2. This CDR3 spans 14 amino acids. With V trimmed by 5 bases and J by 6 bases, 4 bases remained unmatched. The germline V gene encodes CDR1 MNHNS and CDR2 SASEGT.